The 21 T cell receptor beta chains below come from one sample, sequenced in a study of early T cells in non-severe SARS-CoV-2 infection. TCRdb redid the calling of the 5' RACE reads with MiXCR, one entry per CDR3 protein. The data hold more than 20,000 distinct CDR3 sequences, with around 4% observed a single time. Sequencing used whole blood. These receptors originate from an adult who was a healthcare worker with PCR-confirmed SARS-CoV-2 infection or an uninfected control (not recorded which).

This clonotype was seen many times. This rearrangement joins TRBV20-1 to TRBJ2-5; weak D call: TRBD2 (6 bases). CDR1 is DFQATT, CDR2 SNEGSKA, per germline (reference sequence). V was clipped by 1 base and J by 4 bases, with 16 bases between them. CDR3 length: 15 residues. CDR3 bases: TGCAGTGCTAGAGGGGCGGGGAGGCCCTCAGAGACCCAGTACTTC. It specifies CSARGAGRPSETQYF.

CDR3 nucleotides: TGTGCCAGCAGAAAGGACAGGATGGGCACAGATACGCAGTATTTT. Encoded protein: CASRKDRMGTDTQYF. The V gene is TRBV7-8, the J gene TRBJ2-3, with TRBD1 matching 7 bases. The CDR3 length is 15 residues. Germline assignment: CDR1 SGHVS and CDR2 FQNEAQ. V lost 6 bases to trimming and J lost 1 base; unmatched junction nucleotides: 7.

The table lists this clonotype with many counts. J is TRBJ1-1 and V is TRBV20-1; TRBD1 matches 9 bases. V lost 2 bases, J lost 4 bases, and 5 bases stayed unmatched. From germline, CDR1 is DFQATT and CDR2 SNEGSKA (reference sequence). The CDR3 sequence is 14 residues long. CDR3 DNA sequence: TGCAGTGCTAGAAGGGGGGACAGGGTCACTGAAGCTTTCTTT. Its protein product is CSARRGDRVTEAFF.

The rearrangement uses TRBV9 and TRBJ2-1; 10 bases map to TRBD2. This CDR3 contains 17 residues. Trimming took 4 bases from V and 6 from J; bases not matched to a gene: 13. In germline, CDR1 is SGDLS, CDR2 YYNGEE. CDR3 amino acids: CASSPRGLAGEFNEQFF. For the CDR3, the DNA is TGTGCCAGCAGCCCCCGTGGGCTAGCGGGAGAATTCAATGAGCAGTTCTTC.

The genes are TRBV7-3 and TRBJ2-1, with D perhaps matching TRBD1 (5 bases). V was shortened by 3 bases and J by 2 bases, with 11 bases between the two germline ends. The CDR3 spans 15 residues. The germline CDR1 and CDR2 sequences are SGHTA and FQGTGA. The CDR3 loop reads CASSFQGAPYNEQFF. The DNA of the CDR3 is TGTGCCAGCAGCTTTCAAGGGGCCCCCTACAATGAGCAGTTCTTC.

This clonotype was seen many times. The chain joins TRBV7-2 to TRBJ1-4, with D tentatively TRBD1 (5 bases). Germline V CDR1 and CDR2: SGHTA, FQGNSA. The CDR3 extends over 15 amino acids. V lost 5 bases and J 0 bases, leaving 10 bases between the germline ends. The CDR3 DNA follows: TGTGCCAGCAGCCCGTGGGGGACAACTAATGAAAAACTGTTTTTT. Translating it yields CASSPWGTTNEKLFF. Variable domain in full (rest from reference TRBV7-2 and TRBJ1-4): GAGVSQSPSNKVTEKGKDVELRCDPISGHTALYWYRQSLGQGLEFLIYFQGNSAPDKSGLPSDRFSAERTGGSVSTLTIQRTQQEDSAVYLCASSPWGTTNEKLFFGSGTQLSVL.

This clonotype was observed many times. CDR3 DNA sequence: TGCAGTGCGATAAACCGGGACAGGGCCTACGAGCAGTACTTC. The encoded protein is CSAINRDRAYEQYF. The chain employs TRBV20-1 and TRBJ2-7; 9 nucleotides agree with TRBD1. Per the germline V gene, CDR1 is DFQATT and CDR2 is SNEGSKA (reference sequence). Trimming took 6 bases from V and 2 from J; bases not matched to a gene: 8. The CDR3 covers 14 residues.

This clonotype appeared many times. J is TRBJ2-7 and V is TRBV6-2 or TRBV6-3, with TRBD2 matching 13 bases. CDR3 size: 16 residues. Germline V gene data show CDR1 as MNHEY and CDR2 as SVGEGT. With 6 bases clipped from V and 0 bases from J, the junction kept 5 bases outside the gene matches. The DNA of the CDR3 is TGTGCCAGCAGGCAAGGACTAGCGGGAGACTCCTACGAGCAGTACTTC. This translates into CASRQGLAGDSYEQYF.

The sample holds many counts of this clonotype. The chain employs TRBV7-2 and TRBJ1-2, with D maybe TRBD1 (5 bases). The V end was cut by 3 bases, the J end by 4 bases, with 12 bases between. There are 14 residues in the CDR3. Germline values: CDR1 SGHTA, CDR2 FQGNSA. The CDR3 protein is CASSLGREVYGYTF. In nucleotides, the CDR3 is TGTGCCAGCAGCTTGGGACGGGAGGTCTATGGCTACACCTTC.

This clonotype was picked up many times. This rearrangement joins TRBV20-1 to TRBJ2-1; 9 nucleotides agree with TRBD2. Germline V lookup: CDR1 DFQATT, CDR2 SNEGSKA (reference sequence). CDR3 length: 16 amino acids. Losses at the gene ends were 2 bases for V and 1 base for J; bases not matched to a gene: 6. CDR3 loop: CSARIPAGGSYNEQFF. As DNA, the CDR3 is TGCAGTGCTAGAATCCCAGCGGGGGGATCCTACAATGAGCAGTTCTTC.

This clonotype is judged medium-sized. The chain uses TRBV28 and TRBJ2-3; D uncertain. The germline CDR1 and CDR2 sequences are MDHEN and SYDVKM. This CDR3 spans 15 amino acids. V was pared by 6 bases and J by 1 base, with 14 bases between. CDR3 nucleotide sequence: TGTGCCAGCAGCACTAAAACTCGGGGCACAGATACGCAGTATTTT. Its protein product is CASSTKTRGTDTQYF.

In its sample, this clonotype was seen a few times. The chain carries TRBV2 and TRBJ2-7; TRBD1 agrees at 9 bases. This CDR3 comprises 15 residues. Losses at the gene ends were 7 bases for V and 5 bases for J; bases not matched to a gene: 12. The germline gives CDR1 SNHLY, CDR2 FYNNEI. The CDR3 nucleotides read TGTGCCAGCATTTTAACAGGGGGCGCCCCCAACGAGCAGTACTTC. Translation: CASILTGGAPNEQYF.

In its sample, this clonotype was seen many times. This chain joins TRBV27 and TRBJ2-7, with TRBD2 matching over 11 bases. This CDR3 spans 16 amino acids. Germline assignment: CDR1 MNHEY and CDR2 SMNVEV (reference sequence). After removal of 7 bases from V and 2 bases from J, the junction contained 10 bases not matched to a gene. The CDR3 sequence: CASNPGLADPTYEQYF. The CDR3 region has the DNA TGTGCCAGCAACCCGGGACTAGCGGACCCCACCTACGAGCAGTACTTC.

This clonotype appeared many times. The rearrangement uses TRBV18 and TRBJ2-3; 8 nucleotides line up with TRBD2. Germline V gives CDR1 KGHSH, CDR2 LQKENI. V gave up 3 bases and J gave up 1 base; unmatched junction bases: 6. The CDR3 loop spans 16 amino acids. The CDR3 spells CASSPLSGTGTDTQYF. CDR3 coding DNA: TGTGCCAGCTCACCGCTTAGCGGGACCGGCACAGATACGCAGTATTTT.

This clonotype was seen repeatedly, ten times or more. The rearrangement uses TRBV28 and TRBJ1-1; tentative D call: TRBD1 (5 bases). Trimming stripped 5 bases from V and 11 bases from J, with 12 bases between. Per the germline V gene, CDR1 is MDHEN and CDR2 is SYDVKM. This CDR3 region has 11 residues. The CDR3: CASSGTLKAFF. The CDR3 DNA is TGTGCCAGCAGTGGGACGTTAAAGGCTTTCTTT. Full variable domain (remainder filled in from reference TRBV28 and TRBJ1-1): DVKVTQSSRYLVKRTGEKVFLECVQDMDHENMFWYRQDPGLGLRLIYFSYDVKMKEKGDIPEGYSVSREKKERFSLILESASTNQTSMYLCASSGTLKAFFGQGTRLTVV.

This clonotype was observed a few times. The chain is built from TRBV29-1 and TRBJ1-1, with D uncertain. The CDR3 runs to 10 residues. Germline lookup yields CDR1 SQVTM and CDR2 ANQGSEA. The CDR3 sequence is CSAANTEAFF. The CDR3 DNA is TGCAGTGCAGCGAACACTGAAGCTTTCTTT.

In its sample, this clonotype was seen many times. The chain employs TRBV20-1 and TRBJ1-1; no reliable D call. Trimming shortened V by 0 bases and J by 6 bases, and 5 bases separated the two germline ends. Germline loops: CDR1 DFQATT, CDR2 SNEGSKA (reference sequence). The length of the CDR3 is 11 residues. The CDR3 spells CSARDQPEAFF. As DNA, the CDR3 is TGCAGTGCTAGAGATCAGCCTGAAGCTTTCTTT.

This clonotype was counted ten times or more. The genes are TRBV12-3 or TRBV12-4 and TRBJ2-4, with 10 bases aligning to TRBD1. The CDR3 runs 17 residues. V gave up 4 bases and J gave up 2 bases; unmatched junction bases: 8. As DNA, the CDR3 is TGTGCCAGCAGTTCTAAGGGGACAGGGGTGACCAAAAACATTCAGTACTTC. As protein: CASSSKGTGVTKNIQYF.

This clonotype has a count of ten or more. The V and J genes are TRBV20-1 and TRBJ2-2; 9 bases are a match to TRBD2. The CDR3 sequence is 15 residues long. CDR1 is DFQATT and CDR2 is SNEGSKA in the germline V gene (reference sequence). V trimming: 1 base; J trimming: 4 bases; junction bases outside the gene matches: 4. Here the CDR3 DNA reads TGCAGTGCTAGAGGCAGCGGGAGGATCACCGGGGAGCTGTTTTTT. This encodes CSARGSGRITGELFF.

By sample fraction, this clonotype is medium-sized. The rearrangement joins TRBV2 to TRBJ1-5; the D gene is possibly TRBD1 (6 bases). This CDR3 spans 14 amino acids. The V end was cut by 7 bases, the J end by 3 bases, with 13 bases between. The germline gives CDR1 SNHLY, CDR2 FYNNEI. The chain's CDR3 is CASNRGGFNQPQHF. The CDR3 bases are TGTGCCAGCAATAGAGGGGGTTTCAATCAGCCCCAGCATTTT.

At least ten counts were recorded for this clonotype. V gene TRBV15 combines with J gene TRBJ2-1; D tentatively reads TRBD1 or TRBD2 (7 bases each). CDR1 LNHNV and CDR2 YYDKDF come from the germline V gene (reference sequence). The CDR3 has 13 amino acids. The V end was cut by 7 bases, the J end by 4 bases, with 11 bases between. The CDR3 DNA reads TGTGCCACCAAGCAGGGGGGGTACAATGAGCAGTTCTTC. This sequence encodes CATKQGGYNEQFF. The whole variable domain, remainder taken from reference TRBV15 and TRBJ2-1, is DAMVIQNPRYQVTQFGKPVTLSCSQTLNHNVMYWYQQKSSQAPKLLFHYYDKDFNNEADTPDNFQSRRPNTSFCFLDIRSPGLGDTAMYLCATKQGGYNEQFFGPGTRLTVL.